The 6 T cell receptor beta chains in this list originate from one sample, sequenced in a study of shared clonotypes between healthy human individuals. CD45RO-negative cells were positively selected for CCR7, leaving out terminally differentiated effector memory CD45RA+ cells. TCRdb's copy holds only in-frame clones and misses some; the assay was immunoSEQ multiplex PCR. The sample contains approximately 720,000 clones, about 90% of which appear only once. The source material was naive CD8+ T cells sorted from blood. Receptor source: a man younger than 45 in good health.

The CDR3 loop reads CASSQEGAGAGDEQFF. Written as DNA, the CDR3 is TGCGCCAGCAGCCAAGAGGGAGCGGGAGCGGGCGATGAGCAGTTCTTC. The V call is TRBV4-3, the J call TRBJ2-1, with 8 positions matching TRBD2. The V segment lost 0 bases and the J segment 8 bases; nucleotides outside the gene matches: 9. Germline V gene data show CDR1 as LGHNA and CDR2 as YSLEER. The CDR3 contains 16 residues.

The chain employs TRBV7-9 and TRBJ1-2; tentative D call: TRBD1 (6 bases). With 4 bases removed from V and 5 bases from J, the gap between germline ends came to 26 bases. CDR3 length: 18 residues. Germline CDR1 SEHNR, CDR2 FQNEAQ (reference sequence). CDR3 coding DNA: TGTGCCAGCAGCTCAACGGTCAGGGACAAACAAGAGGGGTATGGCTACACCTTC. Its translation: CASSSTVRDKQEGYGYTF.

The V gene is TRBV5-4, the J gene TRBJ2-6; TRBD2 might be the D (5 bases). This CDR3 has 15 residues. With 2 bases removed from V and 0 bases from J, the gap between germline ends came to 6 bases. Germline lookup yields CDR1 SGHNT and CDR2 YYREEE (reference sequence). CDR3 amino acids: CASSLLDSGANVLTF. The CDR3 DNA is TGTGCCAGCAGCTTACTAGACTCTGGGGCCAACGTCCTGACTTTC.

CDR3: CASSSQLGSSYNEQFF. The DNA of the CDR3 is TGCGCCAGCAGCTCCCAACTAGGGAGCTCCTACAATGAGCAGTTCTTC. The V call is TRBV5-1, the J call TRBJ2-1; the D gene is possibly TRBD2 (5 bases). CDR1 and CDR2 from the germline V gene are SGHRS and YFSETQ. The CDR3 extends over 16 amino acids. Between the trimmed V and J ends, which lost 3 bases and 0 bases, there was a span of 13 bases.

The chain joins TRBV30 to TRBJ2-5; D gene uncertain. Trimming pared 4 bases from V and 7 bases from J, leaving 16 bases between. CDR1 is GTSNPN and CDR2 is SVGIG in the germline V gene (reference sequence). The CDR3 contains 13 residues. CDR3 sequence (DNA): TGTGCCTGGATGCCCACCCACAAGATGACCCAGTACTTC. Translated: CAWMPTHKMTQYF.

The chain has TRBV28 and TRBJ2-1; TRBD1 is a possible D gene (6 bases). Trimming took off 7 bases at V and 2 bases at J, with 12 bases between the two ends. The CDR3 is 14 residues long. The germline V gene has CDR1 MDHEN and CDR2 SYDVKM. This CDR3 reads CASTMRGTYNEQFF. The CDR3 nucleotides read TGTGCCAGCACCATGAGGGGGACCTACAATGAGCAGTTCTTC. The full variable domain, in which reference TRBV28 and TRBJ2-1 provide the parts outside the CDR3, is DVKVTQSSRYLVKRTGEKVFLECVQDMDHENMFWYRQDPGLGLRLIYFSYDVKMKEKGDIPEGYSVSREKKERFSLILESASTNQTSMYLCASTMRGTYNEQFFGPGTRLTVL.